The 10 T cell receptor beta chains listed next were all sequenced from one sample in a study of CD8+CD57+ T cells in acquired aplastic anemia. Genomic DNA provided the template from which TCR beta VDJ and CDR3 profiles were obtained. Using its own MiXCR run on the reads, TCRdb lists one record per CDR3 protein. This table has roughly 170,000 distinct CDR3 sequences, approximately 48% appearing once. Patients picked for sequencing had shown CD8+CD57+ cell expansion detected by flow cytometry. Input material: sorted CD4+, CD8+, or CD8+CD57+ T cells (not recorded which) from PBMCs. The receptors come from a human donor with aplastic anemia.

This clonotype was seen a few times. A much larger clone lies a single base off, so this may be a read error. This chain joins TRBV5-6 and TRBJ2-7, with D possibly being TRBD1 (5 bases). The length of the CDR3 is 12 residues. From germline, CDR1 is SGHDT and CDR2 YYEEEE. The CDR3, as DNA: TGTGCCAGCGGCTTGACAGATTACGAGCAGTACTTC. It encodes CASGLTDYEQYF. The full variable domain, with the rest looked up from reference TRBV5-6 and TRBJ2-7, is DAGVTQSPTHLIKTRGQQVTLRCSPKSGHDTVSWYQQALGQGPQFIFQYYEEEERQRGNFPDRFSGHQFPNYSSELNVNALLLGDSALYLCASGLTDYEQYFGPGTRLTVT.

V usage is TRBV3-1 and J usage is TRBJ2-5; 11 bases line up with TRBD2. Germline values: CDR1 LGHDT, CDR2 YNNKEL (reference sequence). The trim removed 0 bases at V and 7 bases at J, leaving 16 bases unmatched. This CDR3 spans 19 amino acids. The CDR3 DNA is TGTGCCAGCAGCCAAGATCTTCTGGCTAGCGGGGGGTTCAAGAGGACCCAGTACTTC. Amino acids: CASSQDLLASGGFKRTQYF.

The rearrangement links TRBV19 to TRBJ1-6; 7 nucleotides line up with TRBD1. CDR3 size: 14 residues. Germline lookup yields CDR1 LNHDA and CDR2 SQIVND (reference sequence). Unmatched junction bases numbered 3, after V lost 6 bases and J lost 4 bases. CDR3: CASRWDSYNSPLHF. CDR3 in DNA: TGTGCCAGTAGATGGGACAGTTATAATTCACCCCTCCACTTT.

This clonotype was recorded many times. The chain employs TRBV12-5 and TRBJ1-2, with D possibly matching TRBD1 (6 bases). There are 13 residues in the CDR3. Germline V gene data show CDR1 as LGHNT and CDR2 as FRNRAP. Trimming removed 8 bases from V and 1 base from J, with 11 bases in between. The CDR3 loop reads CASSQDSNYGYTF. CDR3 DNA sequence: TGTGCTAGTTCCCAGGACAGTAACTATGGCTACACCTTC.

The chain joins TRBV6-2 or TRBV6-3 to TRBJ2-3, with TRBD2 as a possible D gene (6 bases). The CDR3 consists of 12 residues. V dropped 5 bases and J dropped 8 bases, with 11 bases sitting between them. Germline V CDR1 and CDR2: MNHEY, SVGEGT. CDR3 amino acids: CASSGPGATQYF. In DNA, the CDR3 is TGTGCCAGCAGTGGGCCGGGAGCTACGCAGTATTTT.

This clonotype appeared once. Written as DNA, the CDR3 is TGTGCCATTTTCCGGGACGCGAACACCGGGGAGCTGTTTTTT. Its protein product is CAIFRDANTGELFF. The J gene is TRBJ2-2, the V gene TRBV10-3; D may correspond to TRBD1 or TRBD2 (5 bases each). The CDR3 contains 14 residues. Trimming removed 9 bases from V and 0 bases from J, with 11 bases in between. Germline loops: CDR1 ENHRY, CDR2 SYGVKD.

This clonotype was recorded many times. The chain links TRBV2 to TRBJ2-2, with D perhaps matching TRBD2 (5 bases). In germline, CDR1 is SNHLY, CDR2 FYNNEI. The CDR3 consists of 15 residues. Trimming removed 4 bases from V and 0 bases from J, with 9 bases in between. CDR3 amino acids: CASSGPGTNTGELFF. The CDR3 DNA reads TGTGCCAGCAGTGGACCGGGGACGAACACCGGGGAGCTGTTTTTT.

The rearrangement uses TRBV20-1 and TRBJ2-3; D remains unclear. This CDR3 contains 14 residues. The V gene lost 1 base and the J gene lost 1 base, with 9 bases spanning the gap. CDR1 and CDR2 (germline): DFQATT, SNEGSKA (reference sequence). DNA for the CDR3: TGCAGTGCTAGAGTCCAGTGGGGCACAGATACGCAGTATTTT. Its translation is CSARVQWGTDTQYF.

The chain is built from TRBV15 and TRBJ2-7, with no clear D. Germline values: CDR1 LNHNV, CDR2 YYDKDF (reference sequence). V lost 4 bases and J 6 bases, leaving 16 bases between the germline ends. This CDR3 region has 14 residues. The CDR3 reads CATSTGYHPGEQYF. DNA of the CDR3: TGTGCCACCAGCACGGGCTATCACCCAGGCGAGCAGTACTTC. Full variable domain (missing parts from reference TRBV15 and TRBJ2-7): DAMVIQNPRYQVTQFGKPVTLSCSQTLNHNVMYWYQQKSSQAPKLLFHYYDKDFNNEADTPDNFQSRRPNTSFCFLDIRSPGLGDTAMYLCATSTGYHPGEQYFGPGTRLTVT.

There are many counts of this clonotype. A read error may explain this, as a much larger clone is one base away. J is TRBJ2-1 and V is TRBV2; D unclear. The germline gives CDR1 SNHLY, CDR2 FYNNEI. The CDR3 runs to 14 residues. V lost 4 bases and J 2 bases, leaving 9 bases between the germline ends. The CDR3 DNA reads TGTGCCAGCAGTGTCGGCTCGCCCTACAATGAGCAGTTCTTC. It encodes CASSVGSPYNEQFF. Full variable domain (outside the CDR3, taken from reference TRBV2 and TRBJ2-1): EPEVTQTPSHQVTQMGQEVILRCVPISNHLYFYWYRQILGQKVEFLVSFYNNEISEKSEIFDDQFSVERPDGSNFTLKIRSTKLEDSAMYFCASSVGSPYNEQFFGPGTRLTVL.